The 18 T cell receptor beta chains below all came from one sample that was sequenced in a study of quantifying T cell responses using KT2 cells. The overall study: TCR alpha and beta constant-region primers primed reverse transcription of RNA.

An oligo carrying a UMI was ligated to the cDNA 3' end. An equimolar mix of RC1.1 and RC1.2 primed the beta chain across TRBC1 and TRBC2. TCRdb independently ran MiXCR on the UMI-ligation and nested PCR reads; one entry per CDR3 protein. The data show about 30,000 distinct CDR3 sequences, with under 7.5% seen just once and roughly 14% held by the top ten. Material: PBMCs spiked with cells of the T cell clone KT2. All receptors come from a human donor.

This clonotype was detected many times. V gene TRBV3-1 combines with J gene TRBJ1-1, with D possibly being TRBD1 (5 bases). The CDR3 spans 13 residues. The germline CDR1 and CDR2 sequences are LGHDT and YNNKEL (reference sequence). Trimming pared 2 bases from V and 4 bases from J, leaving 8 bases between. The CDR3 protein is CASSQPGSTEAFF. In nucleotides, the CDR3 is TGTGCCAGCAGCCAACCAGGGTCCACTGAAGCTTTCTTT.

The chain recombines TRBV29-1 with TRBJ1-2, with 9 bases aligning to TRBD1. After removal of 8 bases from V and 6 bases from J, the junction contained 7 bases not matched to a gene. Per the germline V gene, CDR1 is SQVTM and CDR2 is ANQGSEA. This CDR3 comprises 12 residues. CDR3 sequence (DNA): TGCAGCCACGAGGGGACAGGGAATGGCTACACCTTC. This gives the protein CSHEGTGNGYTF.

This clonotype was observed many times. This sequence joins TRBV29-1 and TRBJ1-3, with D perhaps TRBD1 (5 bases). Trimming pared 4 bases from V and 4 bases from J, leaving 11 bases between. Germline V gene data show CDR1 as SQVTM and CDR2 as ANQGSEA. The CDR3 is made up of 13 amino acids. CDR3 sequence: CSVGIGVGNTIYF. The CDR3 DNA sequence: TGCAGCGTTGGAATAGGGGTCGGAAACACCATATATTTT. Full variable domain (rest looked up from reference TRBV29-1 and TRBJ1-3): SAVISQKPSRDICQRGTSLTIQCQVDSQVTMMFWYRQQPGQSLTLIATANQGSEATYESGFVIDKFPISRPNLTFSTLTVSNMSPEDSSIYLCSVGIGVGNTIYFGEGSWLTVV.

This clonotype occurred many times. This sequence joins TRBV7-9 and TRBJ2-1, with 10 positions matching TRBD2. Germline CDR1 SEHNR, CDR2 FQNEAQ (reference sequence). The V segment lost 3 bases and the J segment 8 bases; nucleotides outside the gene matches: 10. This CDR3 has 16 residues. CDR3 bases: TGTGCCAGCAGCTTTCTTAGCGGGGGGCCCTTTGATGAGCAGTTCTTC. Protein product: CASSFLSGGPFDEQFF.

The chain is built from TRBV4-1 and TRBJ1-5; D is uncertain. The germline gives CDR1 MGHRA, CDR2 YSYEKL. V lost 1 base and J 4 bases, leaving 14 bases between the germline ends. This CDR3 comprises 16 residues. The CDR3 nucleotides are TGCGCCAGCAGCCAAGTGGGTGGGCAGAGGAATCAGCCCCAGCATTTT. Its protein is CASSQVGGQRNQPQHF.

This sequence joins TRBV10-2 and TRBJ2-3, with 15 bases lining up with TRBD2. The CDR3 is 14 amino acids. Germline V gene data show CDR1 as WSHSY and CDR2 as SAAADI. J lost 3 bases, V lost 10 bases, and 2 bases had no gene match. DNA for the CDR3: TGCGCCACCGGGACTAGCGGGGGGACAGATACGCAGTATTTT. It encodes CATGTSGGTDTQYF.

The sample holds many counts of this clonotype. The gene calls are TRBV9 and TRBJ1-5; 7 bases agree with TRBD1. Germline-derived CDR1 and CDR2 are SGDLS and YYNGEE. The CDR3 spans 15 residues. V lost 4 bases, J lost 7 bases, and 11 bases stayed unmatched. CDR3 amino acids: CASSRTGVEGQPQHF. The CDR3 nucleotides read TGTGCCAGCAGCCGAACAGGGGTAGAAGGGCAGCCCCAGCATTTT.

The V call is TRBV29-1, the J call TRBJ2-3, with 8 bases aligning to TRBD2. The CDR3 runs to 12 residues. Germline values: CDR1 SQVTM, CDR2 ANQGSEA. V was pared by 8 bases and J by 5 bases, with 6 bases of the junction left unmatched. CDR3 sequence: CSSVAGIDTQYF. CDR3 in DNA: TGCAGCTCCGTAGCGGGAATAGATACGCAGTATTTT.

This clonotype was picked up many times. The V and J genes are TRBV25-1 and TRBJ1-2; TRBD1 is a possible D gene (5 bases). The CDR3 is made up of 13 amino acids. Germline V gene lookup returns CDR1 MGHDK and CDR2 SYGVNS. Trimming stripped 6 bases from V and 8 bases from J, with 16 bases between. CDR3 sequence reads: CASSPQGSGGYTF. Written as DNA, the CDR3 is TGTGCCAGCAGCCCCCAGGGATCGGGAGGCTACACCTTC.

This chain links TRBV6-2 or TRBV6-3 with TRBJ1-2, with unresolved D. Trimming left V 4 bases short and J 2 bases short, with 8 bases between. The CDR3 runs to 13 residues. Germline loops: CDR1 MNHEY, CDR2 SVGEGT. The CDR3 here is CASSSGRNYGYTF. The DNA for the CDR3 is TGTGCCAGCAGTTCAGGCAGGAACTATGGCTACACCTTC.

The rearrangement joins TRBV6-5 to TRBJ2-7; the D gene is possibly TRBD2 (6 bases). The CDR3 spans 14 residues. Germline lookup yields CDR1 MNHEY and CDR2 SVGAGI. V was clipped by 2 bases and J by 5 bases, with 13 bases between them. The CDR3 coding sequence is TGTGCCAGCAGTTACAAATCGGGAGTTAACGAGCAGTACTTC. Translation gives CASSYKSGVNEQYF.

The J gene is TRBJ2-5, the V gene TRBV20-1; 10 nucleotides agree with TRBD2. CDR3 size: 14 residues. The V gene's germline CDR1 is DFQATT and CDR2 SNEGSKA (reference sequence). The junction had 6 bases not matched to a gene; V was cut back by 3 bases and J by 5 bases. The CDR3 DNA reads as TGCAGTGCTAGCGTACCGGGACTAGCGGAGACCCAGTACTTC. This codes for CSASVPGLAETQYF.

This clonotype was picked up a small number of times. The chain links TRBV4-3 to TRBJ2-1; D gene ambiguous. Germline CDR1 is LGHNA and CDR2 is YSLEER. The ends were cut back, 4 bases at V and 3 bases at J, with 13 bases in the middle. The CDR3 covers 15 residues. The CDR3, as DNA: TGCGCCAGCAGCCTCAACGGTCTCGTCTACAATGAGCAGTTCTTC. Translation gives CASSLNGLVYNEQFF.

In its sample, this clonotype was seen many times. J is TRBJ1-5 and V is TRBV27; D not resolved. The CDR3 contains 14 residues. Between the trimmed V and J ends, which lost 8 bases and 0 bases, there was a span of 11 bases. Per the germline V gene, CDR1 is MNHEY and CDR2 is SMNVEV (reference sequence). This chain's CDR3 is CASLKRSSNQPQHF. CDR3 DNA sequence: TGTGCCAGCCTGAAGCGTAGTAGCAATCAGCCCCAGCATTTT.

The chain's CDR3 is CASSLWRVGANVLTF. CDR3 sequence (DNA): TGCGCCAGCAGCTTGTGGAGGGTTGGGGCCAACGTCCTGACTTTC. This rearrangement joins TRBV5-1 to TRBJ2-6, with D possibly matching TRBD2 (6 bases). The V gene's germline CDR1 is SGHRS and CDR2 YFSETQ. The CDR3 is 15 residues long. Trimming shortened V by 1 base and J by 3 bases, and 8 bases separated the two germline ends.

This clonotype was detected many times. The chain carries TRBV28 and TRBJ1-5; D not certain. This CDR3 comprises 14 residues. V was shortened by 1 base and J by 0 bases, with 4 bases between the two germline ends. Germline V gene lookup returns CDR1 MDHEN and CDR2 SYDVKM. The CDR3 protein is CASSLSRSNQPQHF. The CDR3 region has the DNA TGTGCCAGCAGTTTATCCCGTAGCAATCAGCCCCAGCATTTT.

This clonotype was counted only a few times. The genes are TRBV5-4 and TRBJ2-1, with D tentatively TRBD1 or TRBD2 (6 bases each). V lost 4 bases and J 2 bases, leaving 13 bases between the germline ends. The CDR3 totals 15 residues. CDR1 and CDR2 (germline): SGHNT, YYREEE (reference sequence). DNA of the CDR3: TGTGCCAGCAGCCTGAGGGGGGACCCCTACAATGAGCAGTTCTTC. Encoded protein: CASSLRGDPYNEQFF.

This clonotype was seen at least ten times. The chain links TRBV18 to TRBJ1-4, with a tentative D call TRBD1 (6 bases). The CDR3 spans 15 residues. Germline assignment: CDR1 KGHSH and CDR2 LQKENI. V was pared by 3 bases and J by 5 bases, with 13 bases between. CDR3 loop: CASSPSTGSNEKLFF. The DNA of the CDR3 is TGTGCCAGCTCACCTAGCACAGGGTCAAATGAAAAACTGTTTTTT.